This entry features one TCR beta chain sequence. Germline values: CDR1 MNHEY, CDR2 SVGAGI. The CDR3 runs to 13 residues. Trimming at V came to 6 bases and at J to 4 bases, leaving 3 bases not matched to a gene. This record belongs to a study of blood T cell repertoires in COVID-19. For the study at large: The origin of the acute and convalescent COVID-19 samples was the United States, Italy and Spain. The analysed material was cDNA or gDNA that came from T cells, B-cell-depleted T cells, or PBMCs.

As originally analysed: Amplified reference gene primers provided the basis for estimating nucleated cell counts. The assay was immunoSEQ multiplex PCR, and TCRdb's table has in-frame clones only and misses some. V, J and clone size reflect that table, while D and trimming were determined from the DNA. The sample shows about 130,000 clones, approximately 83% of them seen only once. The V and J genes are TRBV6-5 and TRBJ1-1, with TRBD1 matching 9 bases. Sequenced input: peripheral blood. The sequence derives from a man aged 40-49 years with active or convalescent COVID-19. CDR3 coding DNA: TGTGCCAGCAGAATACAGGGGGCCACTGAAGCTTTCTTT. Its translation is CASRIQGATEAFF.